This T cell receptor beta chain was observed in a study of shared clonotypes between healthy human individuals. Study-wide results and limits: Only blood samples were collected, and tissue repertoires likely differ. It was anticipated that sequencing depth would influence how many clonotypes donors shared. Non-shared clonotypes showed lower generation probabilities than clonotypes common to all four donors.

Of note for this clone: Antigen unknown.

Every subset had its genomic DNA shared out evenly among several immunoSEQ plates. Generated by immunoSEQ multiplex PCR, the TCRdb table keeps only in-frame clones and is missing some. This table has about 2,500,000 clones, roughly 92% appearing once. The sequenced sample consisted of naive CD4+ T cells sorted from blood. This sample's subset: CD45RA+ positively selected. This TCR derives from a man between 18 and 29 years old in good health.

Written as DNA, the CDR3 is TGTGCCAGCAGCAAAGACTCTGGGAACTATGGAATCCAAGAGACCCAGTACTTC. The encoded protein is CASSKDSGNYGIQETQYF. The chain links TRBV21-1 to TRBJ2-5. TRBV21-1 is marked as a pseudogene. The CDR3 extends over 18 amino acids.